The rows below give T cell receptor beta chains drawn from one sample of a study of OX40 agonist ivuxolimab in advanced cancers. The assay was immunoSEQ multiplex PCR, and TCRdb's table has in-frame clones only and misses some. The profile shows 70,000 to 95,000 clones, about 90% of them singletons. Sample: CD4+ or CD8+ T cells sorted from blood, taken in a trial of the OX40 agonist ivuxolimab. Receptor source: an adult with an advanced solid tumor such as melanoma, head and neck, liver or kidney cancer. Both conserved end residues are part of each CDR3. The order of the fields is D gene, V gene, clone size, J gene, CDR3 DNA, CDR3 protein. D genes are given only for firm matches. Clone sizes are given selectively: once, few, many, or a class where the clone is expanded.

d_call: TRBD2
v_call: TRBV4-1
clone_size: once
j_call: TRBJ2-1
cdr3_nt: TGCGCCAGCAGCCCCGGACTAGCGGGGGGGTACAATGAGCAGTTCTTC
cdr3_aa: CASSPGLAGGYNEQFF

d_call: NA
v_call: TRBV2
clone_size: NA
j_call: TRBJ1-5
cdr3_nt: TGTGCCAGCAGCCCATCGAAGGGCAATCAGCCCCAGCATTTT
cdr3_aa: CASSPSKGNQPQHF

d_call: NA
v_call: TRBV5-5
clone_size: few
j_call: TRBJ2-3
cdr3_nt: TGTGCCAGCAGCTTGGTGGGGTTCGACACAGATACGCAGTATTTT
cdr3_aa: CASSLVGFDTDTQYF

d_call: NA
v_call: TRBV6-1
clone_size: NA
j_call: TRBJ1-2
cdr3_nt: TGTGCCAGCAGCCCGGAACTAAACTATGGCTACACCTTC
cdr3_aa: CASSPELNYGYTF

d_call: NA
v_call: TRBV15
clone_size: once
j_call: TRBJ1-1
cdr3_nt: TGTGCCACCAGCAGATCTTGGACAGCGAACACTGAAGCTTTCTTT
cdr3_aa: CATSRSWTANTEAFF

d_call: TRBD2
v_call: TRBV19
clone_size: NA
j_call: TRBJ2-1
cdr3_nt: TGTGCCAGTAGTAGGAGCGGGACTAGCGGGGGCCGCTACAATGAGCAGTTCTTC
cdr3_aa: CASSRSGTSGGRYNEQFF

d_call: NA
v_call: TRBV5-1
clone_size: NA
j_call: TRBJ2-1
cdr3_nt: TGCGCCAGCAGCTTGTCAGGGGATAATGAGCAGTTCTTC
cdr3_aa: CASSLSGDNEQFF

d_call: NA
v_call: TRBV2
clone_size: NA
j_call: TRBJ1-1
cdr3_nt: TGTGCCAGCAGTGTAGCTTCCGGGGGCACTGAAGCTTTCTTT
cdr3_aa: CASSVASGGTEAFF

d_call: TRBD2
v_call: TRBV10-2
clone_size: NA
j_call: TRBJ2-1
cdr3_nt: TGCGCCAGCAGGACTAGCGGGGCAGGGGAGCAGTTCTTC
cdr3_aa: CASRTSGAGEQFF

d_call: NA
v_call: TRBV6-1
clone_size: NA
j_call: TRBJ1-4
cdr3_nt: TGTGCCAGCAGTGAAGCGGGCTCGGTGTCCGGAAAACTGTTTTTT
cdr3_aa: CASSEAGSVSGKLFF

d_call: NA
v_call: TRBV6-1
clone_size: NA
j_call: TRBJ2-1
cdr3_nt: TGTGCCAGCAGTCCCCTTCCCGGCAATGAGCAGTTCTTC
cdr3_aa: CASSPLPGNEQFF

d_call: NA
v_call: TRBV6-1
clone_size: NA
j_call: TRBJ1-4
cdr3_nt: TGTGCCAGCAGAGAAATAACTACGAGAGAAAAACTGTTTTTT
cdr3_aa: CASREITTREKLFF

d_call: NA
v_call: TRBV5-6
clone_size: NA
j_call: TRBJ1-1
cdr3_nt: TGTGCCAGCAGCTTGGAGGTGCAGGGGCGTACTGAAGCTTTCTTT
cdr3_aa: CASSLEVQGRTEAFF

d_call: NA
v_call: TRBV6-5
clone_size: NA
j_call: TRBJ1-1
cdr3_nt: TGTGCCAGCAGTAAGCAGGGAATCACTGAAGCTTTCTTT
cdr3_aa: CASSKQGITEAFF

d_call: NA
v_call: TRBV20-1
clone_size: few
j_call: TRBJ2-1
cdr3_nt: TGCAGTGCTAGAGCCTACAATGAGCAGTTCTTC
cdr3_aa: CSARAYNEQFF

d_call: NA
v_call: TRBV18
clone_size: NA
j_call: TRBJ1-5
cdr3_nt: TGTGCCAGCTCCCAGGGAGGGACCCTGAACAATCAGCCCCAGCATTTT
cdr3_aa: CASSQGGTLNNQPQHF

d_call: NA
v_call: TRBV29-1
clone_size: NA
j_call: TRBJ1-2
cdr3_nt: TGCAGCGTTGGAAGAACGCAAGGCTATGGCTACACCTTC
cdr3_aa: CSVGRTQGYGYTF

d_call: TRBD1
v_call: TRBV5-1
clone_size: few
j_call: TRBJ1-6
cdr3_nt: TGCGCCAGCAGCCATCGACAGGGGACGGGGAATTCACCCCTCCACTTT
cdr3_aa: CASSHRQGTGNSPLHF

d_call: TRBD2
v_call: TRBV27
clone_size: NA
j_call: TRBJ2-3
cdr3_nt: TGTGCCAGCAGTTTATCCGAATTGCGCGGGGGGATCACAGATACGCAGTATTTT
cdr3_aa: CASSLSELRGGITDTQYF

d_call: NA
v_call: TRBV19
clone_size: NA
j_call: TRBJ2-5
cdr3_nt: TGTGCCAGTAGTCCGGGTGTAGAGACCCAGTACTTC
cdr3_aa: CASSPGVETQYF

d_call: NA
v_call: TRBV6-1
clone_size: once
j_call: TRBJ2-5
cdr3_nt: TGTGCCAGCAGTGAAGCGTCTGGCAGCGACCAAGAGACCCAGTACTTC
cdr3_aa: CASSEASGSDQETQYF

d_call: NA
v_call: TRBV7-9
clone_size: NA
j_call: TRBJ2-1
cdr3_nt: TGTGCCAGCAGCTTAGGTGGGGCCCGGAATGAGCAGTTCTTC
cdr3_aa: CASSLGGARNEQFF

d_call: TRBD2
v_call: TRBV5-6
clone_size: NA
j_call: TRBJ2-1
cdr3_nt: TGTGCCAGCAGCCCCCCCGGGGGGGCCTACATATACTCCTACAATGAGCAGTTCTTC
cdr3_aa: CASSPPGGAYIYSYNEQFF

d_call: NA
v_call: TRBV5-4
clone_size: NA
j_call: TRBJ1-1
cdr3_nt: TGTGCCAGCAGCTTGGGGGGTAACACTGAAGCTTTCTTT
cdr3_aa: CASSLGGNTEAFF

d_call: TRBD2
v_call: TRBV7-9
clone_size: NA
j_call: TRBJ2-1
cdr3_nt: TGTGCCAGCATCAGAGCGGGGGGGCCCAATGAGCAGTTCTTC
cdr3_aa: CASIRAGGPNEQFF

d_call: NA
v_call: TRBV6-1
clone_size: NA
j_call: TRBJ2-1
cdr3_nt: TGTGCCAGCAGTGAAGGGGGGGCGGCGGCAGGCAATGAGCAGTTCTTC
cdr3_aa: CASSEGGAAAGNEQFF

d_call: TRBD1
v_call: TRBV19
clone_size: few
j_call: TRBJ2-6
cdr3_nt: TGTGCCAGTAGTCCTTGGACAGGGAATACCAACGTCCTGACTTTC
cdr3_aa: CASSPWTGNTNVLTF

d_call: NA
v_call: TRBV7-8
clone_size: NA
j_call: TRBJ1-5
cdr3_nt: TGTGCCAGCAGCTCCTACCGGGTTGTTGGCAATCAGCCCCAGCATTTT
cdr3_aa: CASSSYRVVGNQPQHF

d_call: NA
v_call: TRBV9
clone_size: NA
j_call: TRBJ2-2
cdr3_nt: TGTGCCAGCAGCAGGACTGATCCGAGAGCCGGGGAGCTGTTTTTT
cdr3_aa: CASSRTDPRAGELFF

d_call: NA
v_call: TRBV9
clone_size: NA
j_call: TRBJ1-1
cdr3_nt: TGTGCCAGCAGCGTCCCATCCCCGGCTTTCTTT
cdr3_aa: CASSVPSPAFF

d_call: TRBD1
v_call: TRBV29-1
clone_size: once
j_call: TRBJ1-5
cdr3_nt: TGCAGCGTGTTGGACAGGGATGATCAGCCCCAGCATTTT
cdr3_aa: CSVLDRDDQPQHF

d_call: NA
v_call: TRBV25-1
clone_size: few
j_call: TRBJ2-1
cdr3_nt: TGTGCCAGCAGTGAGTTCGCGGGGACCTACAATGAGCAGTTCTTC
cdr3_aa: CASSEFAGTYNEQFF

d_call: NA
v_call: TRBV6-5
clone_size: NA
j_call: TRBJ1-2
cdr3_nt: TGTGCCAGCACTTACAACTTTCGGACAGATTATGGCTACACCTTC
cdr3_aa: CASTYNFRTDYGYTF

d_call: NA
v_call: TRBV15
clone_size: NA
j_call: TRBJ1-1
cdr3_nt: TGTGCCTTTTTCGCCGCACCCGTGAACACTGAAGCTTTCTTT
cdr3_aa: CAFFAAPVNTEAFF

d_call: TRBD1
v_call: TRBV6-1
clone_size: NA
j_call: TRBJ1-1
cdr3_nt: TGTGCCAGCAGTGCTCAGGGGGCGTACACTGAAGCTTTCTTT
cdr3_aa: CASSAQGAYTEAFF